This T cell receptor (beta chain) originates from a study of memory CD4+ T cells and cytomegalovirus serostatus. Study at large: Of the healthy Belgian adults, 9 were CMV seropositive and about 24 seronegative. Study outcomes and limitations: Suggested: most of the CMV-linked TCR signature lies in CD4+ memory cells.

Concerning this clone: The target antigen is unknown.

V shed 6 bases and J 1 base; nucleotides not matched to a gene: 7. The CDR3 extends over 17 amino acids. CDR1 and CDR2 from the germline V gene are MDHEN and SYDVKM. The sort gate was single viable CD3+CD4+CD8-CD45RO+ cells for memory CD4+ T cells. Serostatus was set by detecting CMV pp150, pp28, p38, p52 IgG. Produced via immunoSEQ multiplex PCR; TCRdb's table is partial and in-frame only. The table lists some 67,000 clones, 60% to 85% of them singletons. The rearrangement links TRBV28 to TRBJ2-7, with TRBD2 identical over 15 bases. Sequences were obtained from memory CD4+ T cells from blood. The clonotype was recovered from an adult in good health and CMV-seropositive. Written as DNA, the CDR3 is TGTGCCAGCAGGGGACTAGCGGGGGGTCCTTCTTCCTACGAGCAGTACTTC. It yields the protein CASRGLAGGPSSYEQYF.